The present entry profiles one T cell receptor beta chain with its context. Its binding antigen is unknown. One end of the junction varies from germline; a read error may be responsible. Genomic DNA served as template for TCR beta VDJ combination and CDR3 sequence profiling. An Illumina HiSeq 2000 was used for TCR repertoire sequencing. The authors processed their data as follows. TRBV/TRBJ rearrangement plots, CDR3 size and DJ length profiles, and Simpson's diversity index were used to assess repertoires. Whichever DNA sequence was most abundant in the deep sequencing data was defined as the immunodominant clone. CDR3 amino acid sequences were screened for sharing across subjects and compared with published repertoires and the VDJdb database. TCRdb's own reprocessing of the public reads used fastp at Q25 and MiXCR and kept productive beta chains. Each CDR3 protein gets just one entry, which takes the most common genes and DNA from the rows behind it. The V and J calls follow TCRdb's processing rather than the paper's. The sample data list around 150,000 distinct CDR3 sequences, and 45% to 55% of these were observed just once. Clones ranked in the top ten supply 2.5% to 3.5% of the sample.

The CDR3 measures 15 amino acids from cysteine to phenylalanine. The sequence is cut down to CDR3 DNA, 45 bases in frame from base 1. The germline V gene encodes CDR1 SNHLY and CDR2 FYNNEI. These data come from a study of CD8+CD57+ T cells in acquired aplastic anemia (dated by TCRdb to 2016 to 2019). In terms of the full investigation: DNA extracted from sorted CD4+ and CD8+ cells had a mean of around 3 ug, with a range of 0.2 to 27.4 ug. CD8+CD57+ expansion was defined as frequency above the mean frequency observed in healthy subjects. The paper's findings and limits, for the study overall: About 30 CD8+ CDR3 sequences were found to be shared between patients and controls, but these sequences appeared to be highly expressed in patients and within the immunodominant clones of the patients. Patients and healthy controls showed no significant difference in CD8+ Simpson's diversity (P=0.060).

The patients picked for sequencing were ones in whom flow cytometry had shown an expansion of CD8+CD57+ cells. Severe acquired aplastic anemia was diagnosed in all patients according to International Study of Aplastic Anemia and Agranulocytosis and Camitta criteria. No patient had received any therapy when blood was sampled. In the study, sorted CD4+ and CD8+ blood T cells from patients with severe aplastic anemia and from healthy subjects underwent deep sequencing of TCR repertoires. In the USA, patient enrollment took place under clinicaltrials.gov protocols 00001620, 01623167, 00001397, 00071045, 00081523 and 00961064. Ficoll-Paque density gradient centrifugation was used to isolate peripheral blood mononuclear cells. CD4+ and CD8+ T cells were sorted by FACS or magnetic beads before DNA extraction.

The receptor was isolated from a human donor with aplastic anemia. Recombination linked TRBV2 to TRBJ2-6; a weak D assignment points to TRBD1 (5 bases agree). Sequencing was done on a sample of sorted CD4+, CD8+, or CD8+CD57+ T cells (not recorded which) from PBMCs. The DNA sequence is TGTGCCAGCAAGGTATCCGTCTCTGGGGCCGACGTCCTGACTTTC. It codes for CASKVSVSGADVLTF. With the portions outside the CDR3 filled from the reference TRBV2 and TRBJ2-6 genes, the complete variable region becomes EPEVTQTPSHQVTQMGQEVILRCVPISNHLYFYWYRQILGQKVEFLVSFYNNEISEKSEIFDDQFSVERPDGSNFTLKIRSTKLEDSAMYFCASKVSVSGADVLTFGAGSRLTVL.